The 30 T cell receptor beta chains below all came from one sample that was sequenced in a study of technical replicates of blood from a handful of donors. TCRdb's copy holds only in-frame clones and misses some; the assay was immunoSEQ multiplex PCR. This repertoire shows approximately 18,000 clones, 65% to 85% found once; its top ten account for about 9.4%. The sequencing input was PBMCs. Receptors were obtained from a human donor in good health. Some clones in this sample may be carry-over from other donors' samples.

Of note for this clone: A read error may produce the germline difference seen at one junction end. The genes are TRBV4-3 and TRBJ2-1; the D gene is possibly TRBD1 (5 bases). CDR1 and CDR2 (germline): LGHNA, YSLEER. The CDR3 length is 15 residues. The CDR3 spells CASGQGAASYNEQFF. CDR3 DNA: TGCGCCAGCGGCCAAGGGGCAGCATCCTACAATGAGCAGTTCTTC.

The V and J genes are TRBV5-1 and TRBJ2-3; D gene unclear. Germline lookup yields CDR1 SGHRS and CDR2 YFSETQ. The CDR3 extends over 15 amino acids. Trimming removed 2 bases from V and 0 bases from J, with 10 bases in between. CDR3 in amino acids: CASSFHSPSTDTQYF. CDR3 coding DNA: TGCGCCAGCAGCTTCCACAGCCCTAGCACAGATACGCAGTATTTT.

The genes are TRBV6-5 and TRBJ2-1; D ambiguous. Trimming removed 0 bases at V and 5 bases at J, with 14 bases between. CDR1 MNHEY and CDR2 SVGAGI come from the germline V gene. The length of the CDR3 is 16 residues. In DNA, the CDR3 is TGTGCCAGCAGTTACTCTGGTTTTTCGCGAAACAATGAGCAGTTCTTC. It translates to CASSYSGFSRNNEQFF.

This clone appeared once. CDR3 amino acids: CASSISGTGGGEETQYF. CDR3 coding DNA: TGTGCCAGCAGCATCTCCGGGACAGGGGGCGGGGAAGAGACCCAGTACTTC. The chain combines TRBV5-8 with TRBJ2-5; TRBD1 matches 12 bases. After removal of 4 bases from V and 3 bases from J, the junction contained 10 bases not matched to a gene. Germline CDR1 reads SGHTS; CDR2 reads YDEGEE. This CDR3 contains 17 residues.

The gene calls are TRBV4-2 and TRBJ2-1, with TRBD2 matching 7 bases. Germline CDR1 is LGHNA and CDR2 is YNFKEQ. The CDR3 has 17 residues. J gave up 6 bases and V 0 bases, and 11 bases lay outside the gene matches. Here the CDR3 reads CASSQEGRLAEGNEQFF. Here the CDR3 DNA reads TGTGCCAGCAGCCAAGAAGGGCGTCTAGCGGAGGGCAATGAGCAGTTCTTC.

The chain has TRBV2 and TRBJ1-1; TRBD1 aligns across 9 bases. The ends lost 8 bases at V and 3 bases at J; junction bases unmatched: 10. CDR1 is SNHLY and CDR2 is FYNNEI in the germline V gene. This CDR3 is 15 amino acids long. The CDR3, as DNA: TGTGCCAGCGGAACGATACAGGGGGCCTACACTGAAGCTTTCTTT. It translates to CASGTIQGAYTEAFF.

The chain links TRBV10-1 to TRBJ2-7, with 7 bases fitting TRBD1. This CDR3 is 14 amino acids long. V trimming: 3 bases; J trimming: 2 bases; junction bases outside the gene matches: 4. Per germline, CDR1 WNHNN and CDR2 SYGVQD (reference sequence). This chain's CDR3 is CASSDGQGAYEQYF. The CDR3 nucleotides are TGCGCCAGCAGTGACGGTCAGGGGGCCTACGAGCAGTACTTC.

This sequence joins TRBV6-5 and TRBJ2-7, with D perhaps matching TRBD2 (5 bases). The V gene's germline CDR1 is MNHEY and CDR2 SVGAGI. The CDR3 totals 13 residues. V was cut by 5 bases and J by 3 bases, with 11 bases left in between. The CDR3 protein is CASSAGNNYEQYF. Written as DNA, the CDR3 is TGTGCCAGCAGTGCCGGGAATAACTACGAGCAGTACTTC.

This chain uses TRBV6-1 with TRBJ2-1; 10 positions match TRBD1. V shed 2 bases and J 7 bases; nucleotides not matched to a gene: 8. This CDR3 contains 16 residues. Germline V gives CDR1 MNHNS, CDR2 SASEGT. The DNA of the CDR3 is TGTGCCAGCAGTGAACCAGGTAGACAGGGGGCAAATGAGCAGTTCTTC. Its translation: CASSEPGRQGANEQFF.

The DNA for the CDR3 is TGTGCCAGCGAGGGCGGGAGTTTCACAGATACGCAGTATTTT. Amino acids: CASEGGSFTDTQYF. This chain uses TRBV7-9 with TRBJ2-3, with 7 positions matching TRBD2. This CDR3 contains 14 residues. Germline CDR1 SEHNR, CDR2 FQNEAQ (reference sequence). V lost 8 bases to trimming and J lost 2 bases; unmatched junction nucleotides: 7.

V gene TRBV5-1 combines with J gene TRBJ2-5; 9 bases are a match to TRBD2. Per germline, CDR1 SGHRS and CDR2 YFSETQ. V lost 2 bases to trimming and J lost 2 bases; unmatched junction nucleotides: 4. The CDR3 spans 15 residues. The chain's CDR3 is CASSLPSGTQETQYF. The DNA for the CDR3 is TGCGCCAGCAGCTTACCTAGCGGGACACAAGAGACCCAGTACTTC.

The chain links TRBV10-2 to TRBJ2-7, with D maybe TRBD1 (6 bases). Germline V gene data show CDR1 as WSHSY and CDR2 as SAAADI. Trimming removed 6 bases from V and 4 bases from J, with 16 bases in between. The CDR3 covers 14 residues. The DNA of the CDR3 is TGCGCCAGCAGCTTCGGGACACCGAGATACGAGCAGTACTTC. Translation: CASSFGTPRYEQYF.

CDR3 DNA sequence: TGTGCCAGCAGTCGCCGAAGTGGGCTCTACGAGCAGTACTTC. Encoded protein: CASSRRSGLYEQYF. The rearrangement uses TRBV6-5 and TRBJ2-7; the D is unclear. The V end lost 5 bases, the J end lost 3 bases, and 14 bases lay between the germline ends. CDR1 MNHEY and CDR2 SVGAGI come from the germline V gene. The CDR3 is 14 amino acids.

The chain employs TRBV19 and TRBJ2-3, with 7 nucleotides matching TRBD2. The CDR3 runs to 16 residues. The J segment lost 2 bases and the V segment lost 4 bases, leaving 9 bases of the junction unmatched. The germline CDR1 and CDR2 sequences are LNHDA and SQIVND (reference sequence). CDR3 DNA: TGTGCCAGTAGTACCCGAGGAGCGGGGAACACAGATACGCAGTATTTT. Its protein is CASSTRGAGNTDTQYF.

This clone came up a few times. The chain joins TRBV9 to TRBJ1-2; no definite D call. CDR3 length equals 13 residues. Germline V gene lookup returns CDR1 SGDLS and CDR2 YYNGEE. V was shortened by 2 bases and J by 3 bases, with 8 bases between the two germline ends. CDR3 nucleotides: TGTGCCAGCAGCGTTCAGGATCACTATGGCTACACCTTC. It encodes CASSVQDHYGYTF.

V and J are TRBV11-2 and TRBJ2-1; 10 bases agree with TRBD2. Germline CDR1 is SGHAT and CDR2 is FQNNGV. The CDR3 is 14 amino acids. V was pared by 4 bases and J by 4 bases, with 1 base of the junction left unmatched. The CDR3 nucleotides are TGTGCCAGCAGCTCACTAGCGGGGTACAATGAGCAGTTCTTC. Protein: CASSSLAGYNEQFF.

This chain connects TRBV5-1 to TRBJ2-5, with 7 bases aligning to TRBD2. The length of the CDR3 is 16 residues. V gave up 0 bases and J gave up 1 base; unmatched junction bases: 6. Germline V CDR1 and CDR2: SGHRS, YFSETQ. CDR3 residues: CASSLGLALGQETQYF. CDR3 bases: TGCGCCAGCAGCTTGGGACTAGCATTGGGCCAAGAGACCCAGTACTTC.

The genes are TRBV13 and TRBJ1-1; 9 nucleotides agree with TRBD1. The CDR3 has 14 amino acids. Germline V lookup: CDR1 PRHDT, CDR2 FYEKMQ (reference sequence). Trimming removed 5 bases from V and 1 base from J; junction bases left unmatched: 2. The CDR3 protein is CASSGTGQNTEAFF. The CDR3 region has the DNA TGTGCCAGCAGCGGGACAGGGCAGAACACTGAAGCTTTCTTT.

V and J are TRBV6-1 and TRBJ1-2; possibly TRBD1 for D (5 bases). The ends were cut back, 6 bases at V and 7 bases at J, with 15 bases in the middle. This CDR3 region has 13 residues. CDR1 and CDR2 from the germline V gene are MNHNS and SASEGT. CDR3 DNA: TGTGCCAGCAGACCGGGACTATCTGGTGGCTACACCTTC. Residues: CASRPGLSGGYTF.

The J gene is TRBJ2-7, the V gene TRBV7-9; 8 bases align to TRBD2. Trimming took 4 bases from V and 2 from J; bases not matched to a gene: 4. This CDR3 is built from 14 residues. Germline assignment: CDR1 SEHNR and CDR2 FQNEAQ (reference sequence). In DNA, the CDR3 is TGTGCCAGCAGCTCTAGCGGGCGGCCCTACGAGCAGTACTTC. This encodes CASSSSGRPYEQYF.

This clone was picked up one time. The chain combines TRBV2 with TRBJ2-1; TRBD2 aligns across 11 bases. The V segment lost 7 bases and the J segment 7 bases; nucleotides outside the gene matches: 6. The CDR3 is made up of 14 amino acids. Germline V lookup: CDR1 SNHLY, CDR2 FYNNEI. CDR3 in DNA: TGTGCCAGCATAGCGGGAGGGGGGTGGAATGAGCAGTTCTTC. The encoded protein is CASIAGGGWNEQFF.

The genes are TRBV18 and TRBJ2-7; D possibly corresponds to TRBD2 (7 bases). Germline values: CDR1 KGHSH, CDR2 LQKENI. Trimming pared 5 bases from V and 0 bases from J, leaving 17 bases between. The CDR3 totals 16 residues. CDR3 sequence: CASSSLGGPSSYEQYF. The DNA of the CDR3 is TGTGCCAGCTCATCCCTGGGGGGGCCCTCCTCCTACGAGCAGTACTTC.

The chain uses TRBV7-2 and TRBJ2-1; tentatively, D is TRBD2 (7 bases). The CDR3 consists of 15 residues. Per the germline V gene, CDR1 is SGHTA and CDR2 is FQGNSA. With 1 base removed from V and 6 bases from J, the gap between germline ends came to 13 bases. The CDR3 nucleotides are TGTGCCAGCAGCTTAGGAGGGGGGGACTCCAATGAGCAGTTCTTC. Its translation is CASSLGGGDSNEQFF.

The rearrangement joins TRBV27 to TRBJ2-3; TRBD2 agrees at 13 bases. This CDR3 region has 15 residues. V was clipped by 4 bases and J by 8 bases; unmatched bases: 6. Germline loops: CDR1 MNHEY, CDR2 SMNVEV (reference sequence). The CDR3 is CASSSGLAGVFTQYF. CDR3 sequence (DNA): TGTGCCAGCAGTTCCGGACTAGCGGGAGTATTTACGCAGTATTTT.

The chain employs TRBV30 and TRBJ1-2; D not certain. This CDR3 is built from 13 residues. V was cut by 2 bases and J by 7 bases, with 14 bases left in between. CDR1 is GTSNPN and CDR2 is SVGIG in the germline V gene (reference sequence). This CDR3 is CAWSSSQAGGYTF. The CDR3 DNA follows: TGTGCCTGGAGTTCTTCGCAGGCGGGTGGCTACACCTTC.

For the CDR3, the DNA is TGCGCCAGCAGCCAAGATCAGATTGGGACAGGGAAATCTAGCACAGATACGCAGTATTTT. Translated: CASSQDQIGTGKSSTDTQYF. The chain carries TRBV4-3 and TRBJ2-3; the match to TRBD1 covers 9 bases. The CDR3 runs 20 residues. With 0 bases clipped from V and 0 bases from J, the junction kept 13 bases outside the gene matches. Germline lookup yields CDR1 LGHNA and CDR2 YSLEER.

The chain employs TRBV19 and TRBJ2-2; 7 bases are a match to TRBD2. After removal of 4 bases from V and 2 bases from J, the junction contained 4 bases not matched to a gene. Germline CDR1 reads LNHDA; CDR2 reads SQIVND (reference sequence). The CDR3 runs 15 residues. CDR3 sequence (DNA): TGTGCCAGTAGTAACGCGGGAGAAAACACCGGGGAGCTGTTTTTT. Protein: CASSNAGENTGELFF. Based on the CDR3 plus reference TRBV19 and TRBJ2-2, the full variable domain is DGGITQSPKYLFRKEGQNVTLSCEQNLNHDAMYWYRQDPGQGLRLIYYSQIVNDFQKGDIAEGYSVSREKKESFPLTVTSAQKNPTAFYLCASSNAGENTGELFFGEGSRLTVL.

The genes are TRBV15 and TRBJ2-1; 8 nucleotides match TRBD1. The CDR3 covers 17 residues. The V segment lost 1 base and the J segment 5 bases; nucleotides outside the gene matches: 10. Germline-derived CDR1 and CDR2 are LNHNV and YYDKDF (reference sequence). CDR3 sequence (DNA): TGTGCCACCAGCAGAGTTTTGGACAGGGCACAAGACAATGAGCAGTTCTTC. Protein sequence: CATSRVLDRAQDNEQFF.

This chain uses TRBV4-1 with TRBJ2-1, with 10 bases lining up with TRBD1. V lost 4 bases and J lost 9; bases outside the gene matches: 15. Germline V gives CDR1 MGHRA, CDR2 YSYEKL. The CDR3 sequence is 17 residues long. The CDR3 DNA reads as TGCGCCAGCAGCCCGGGACAGGGGTTCTTTTCCTTTGGTGAGCAGTTCTTC. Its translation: CASSPGQGFFSFGEQFF.

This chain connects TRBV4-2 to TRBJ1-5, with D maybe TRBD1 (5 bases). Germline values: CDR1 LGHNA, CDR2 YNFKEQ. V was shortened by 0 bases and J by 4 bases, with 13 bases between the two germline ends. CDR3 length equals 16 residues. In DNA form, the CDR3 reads TGTGCCAGCAGCCAAGATCAGGGATCCTTAAATCAGCCCCAGCATTTT. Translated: CASSQDQGSLNQPQHF.